Below are 15 T cell receptor beta chains sequenced from a single sample in a study of blood T cell repertoires in COVID-19 (dated by TCRdb to about 2020). Receptors were amplified or captured by the immunoSEQ multiplex PCR assay. The immuneACCESS repertoire file appears here via TCRdb, limited to in-frame rearrangements. These files lack a portion of the clones; in checked studies, under half of the deficit traces to unresolved V genes, and the cause of the others is not known. Within this sample are just under 150,000 clones, with approximately 89% of them counted one time only. Around 1.5% of the sample is in the top ten clones. Material: peripheral blood. These receptors originate from a human donor in a cohort sampled during active COVID-19.

The chain couples TRBV9 to TRBJ2-6; a weak D match, TRBD1 (6 bases). V lost 3 bases and J 2 bases, leaving 6 bases between the germline ends. Per germline, CDR1 SGDLS and CDR2 YYNGEE. The CDR3 sequence is 14 residues long. In nucleotides, the CDR3 is TGTGCCAGCAGCGACAGGGCTGGGGCCAACGTCCTGACTTTC. Protein product: CASSDRAGANVLTF.

The rearrangement uses TRBV11-2 and TRBJ2-1; unclear D gene. Germline CDR1 reads SGHAT; CDR2 reads FQNNGV. Trimming took off 3 bases at V and 7 bases at J, with 10 bases between the two ends. The CDR3 runs to 13 residues. CDR3 sequence: CASSFGLRNEQFF. In DNA form, the CDR3 reads TGTGCCAGCAGCTTCGGTTTGCGAAATGAGCAGTTCTTC.

The genes are TRBV7-2 and TRBJ1-2; TRBD1 is a possible D gene (6 bases). V lost 4 bases to trimming and J lost 8 bases, with 14 bases between them. This CDR3 has 13 residues. Germline V gene lookup returns CDR1 SGHTA and CDR2 FQGNSA. DNA of the CDR3: TGTGCCAGCAGCTCACCGCTGGACAGAGGCTACACCTTC. This encodes CASSSPLDRGYTF. Full variable domain (rest looked up from reference TRBV7-2 and TRBJ1-2): GAGVSQSPSNKVTEKGKDVELRCDPISGHTALYWYRQSLGQGLEFLIYFQGNSAPDKSGLPSDRFSAERTGGSVSTLTIQRTQQEDSAVYLCASSSPLDRGYTFGSGTRLTVV.

The V gene is TRBV7-3, the J gene TRBJ1-6; no reliable D call. The CDR3 consists of 14 residues. Trimming removed 4 bases from V and 10 bases from J, with 14 bases in between. The germline V gene encodes CDR1 SGHTA and CDR2 FQGTGA. The CDR3 loop is CASSSADFFSPLHF. CDR3 in DNA: TGTGCCAGCAGCTCAGCCGACTTTTTCTCACCCCTCCACTTT. The entire variable domain, with the rest obtained from reference TRBV7-3 and TRBJ1-6, is as follows: GAGVSQTPSNKVTEKGKYVELRCDPISGHTALYWYRQSLGQGPEFLIYFQGTGAADDSGLPNDRFFAVRPEGSVSTLKIQRTERGDSAVYLCASSSADFFSPLHFGNGTRLTVT.

The rearrangement uses TRBV11-2 and TRBJ2-3; no firm D call. The CDR3 is 15 residues long. V lost 2 bases and J 0 bases, leaving 9 bases between the germline ends. In germline, CDR1 is SGHAT, CDR2 FQNNGV. The CDR3 nucleotides read TGTGCCAGCAGCTTATATCGGGTCAGCACAGATACGCAGTATTTT. Encoded protein: CASSLYRVSTDTQYF.

J is TRBJ2-4 and V is TRBV4-1; weak D call: TRBD1 (5 bases). The CDR3 spans 15 residues. The germline CDR1 and CDR2 sequences are MGHRA and YSYEKL. V was shortened by 1 base and J by 2 bases, with 9 bases between the two germline ends. CDR3 in amino acids: CASSQAAGTKNIQYF. CDR3 in DNA: TGCGCCAGCAGCCAAGCCGCAGGGACCAAAAACATTCAGTACTTC.

This clone occurred once. The chain joins TRBV9 to TRBJ1-6; D not certain. The V gene's germline CDR1 is SGDLS and CDR2 YYNGEE. The V end was cut by 2 bases, the J end by 4 bases, with 10 bases between. The CDR3 runs 15 residues. The CDR3 DNA reads as TGTGCCAGCAGCGTTCGAGCTGATTATAATTCACCCCTCCACTTT. Translating gives CASSVRADYNSPLHF.

The rearrangement uses TRBV4-3 and TRBJ1-4; 7 positions agree with TRBD1. CDR3 length: 16 residues. Losses at the gene ends were 0 bases for V and 8 bases for J; bases not matched to a gene: 9. CDR1 and CDR2 from the germline V gene are LGHNA and YSLEER. CDR3 sequence (DNA): TGCGCCAGCAGCCAAGATCGAGGGGGCTGGGAGGAAAAACTGTTTTTT. This sequence encodes CASSQDRGGWEEKLFF.

This rearrangement joins TRBV6-5 to TRBJ2-6, with 7 bases identical to TRBD1. Trimming cost V 7 bases and J 4 bases; bases outside gene matches: 7. The CDR3 contains 15 residues. Germline V gives CDR1 MNHEY, CDR2 SVGAGI. The CDR3 loop reads CASTTGVLGANVLTF. The CDR3 DNA reads as TGTGCCAGCACTACAGGGGTCCTCGGGGCCAACGTCCTGACTTTC.

The chain links TRBV9 to TRBJ2-2; TRBD2 matches at 9 bases. CDR1 is SGDLS and CDR2 is YYNGEE in the germline V gene. Trimming removed 3 bases from V and 4 bases from J; junction bases left unmatched: 7. The CDR3 covers 16 residues. CDR3 loop: CASSGRAGGGTGELFF. The DNA of the CDR3 is TGTGCCAGCAGCGGCCGAGCGGGGGGTGGCACCGGGGAGCTGTTTTTT.

The count of this clone is one. The chain employs TRBV19 and TRBJ2-1, with a possible D match to TRBD1 (6 bases). This CDR3 has 16 amino acids. Germline V CDR1 and CDR2: LNHDA, SQIVND (reference sequence). V was trimmed by 9 bases and J by 0 bases, leaving 18 bases between them. The CDR3 nucleotides read TGTGCCAGGAACGGACAGAGACTTAGCTCCTACAATGAGCAGTTCTTC. It translates to CARNGQRLSSYNEQFF.

This clone was recorded only once. CDR3 amino acids: CASSRPGAGPEAFF. The CDR3 DNA is TGTGCCAGTAGCCGACCGGGAGCTGGGCCTGAAGCTTTCTTT. The chain recombines TRBV19 with TRBJ1-1; D not resolved. V was clipped by 6 bases and J by 6 bases, with 17 bases between them. This CDR3 contains 14 residues. CDR1 is LNHDA, CDR2 SQIVND, per germline (reference sequence).

The chain links TRBV7-2 to TRBJ1-4; 7 bases fit TRBD1. V was pared by 1 base and J by 4 bases, with 0 bases of the junction left unmatched. There are 14 residues in the CDR3. Germline V gene lookup returns CDR1 SGHTA and CDR2 FQGNSA. The CDR3 here is CASSLDRGNEKLFF. The CDR3 nucleotides read TGTGCCAGCAGCTTAGACAGGGGTAATGAAAAACTGTTTTTT.

The chain recombines TRBV12-3 or TRBV12-4 with TRBJ1-2, with TRBD1 as a possible D gene (6 bases). V shed 6 bases and J shed 4 bases, with 12 bases lying between them. The CDR3 consists of 13 residues. DNA of the CDR3: TGTGCCAGCAGGAACGGACAGAGCTATGGCTACACCTTC. Translated, it gives CASRNGQSYGYTF.

This clone has just a few counts. V gene TRBV30 combines with J gene TRBJ2-3; 7 bases align to TRBD2. With V trimmed by 8 bases and J by 5 bases, 13 bases remained unmatched. CDR3 length equals 14 residues. Per the germline V gene, CDR1 is GTSNPN and CDR2 is SVGIG (reference sequence). The CDR3 sequence: CAAERGTTRDTQYF. The DNA for the CDR3 is TGTGCCGCCGAGCGGGGAACCACACGAGATACGCAGTATTTT.